This TCR beta chain is drawn from a study of beta chain features in type 1 diabetes. Study-level information: The study examined about 100,000,000 sorted cells across all samples. Study-level points and caveats: VDJ junctions in type 1 diabetes patients carried more deletions and fewer insertions. TCRB CDR3s were moderately but significantly shorter in Type 1 diabetes patients in all four CD4+ subsets.

Trimming took off 3 bases at V and 1 base at J, with 7 bases between the two ends. CDR3 length: 14 amino acids. CDR1 and CDR2 (germline): KGHSH, LQKENI. Remarks on this clone: Its specificity is not known.

What was sequenced were expressed TCRB transcripts, since all of the isolated RNA had been reverse transcribed. Only in-frame clones appear in the TCRdb table, and some are missing; sequencing was by immunoSEQ multiplex PCR. The sample lists under 900,000 clones; roughly 15% were seen once. This sequence was found in a woman aged 18-30 years in good health. Sequences were obtained from naive CD4+ T cells from blood. The gene calls are TRBV18 and TRBJ2-1; D is unresolved. The CDR3 nucleotides read TGTGCCAGCTCACCCACGATTTCCTACAATGAGCAGTTCTTC. It codes for CASSPTISYNEQFF.